This T cell receptor (beta chain) emerged from a study of immune reconstitution after stem cell transplant in scleroderma. This clonotype rates as medium-sized. TCRdb used MiXCR to reprocess the RT-PCR reads, holding one entry per CDR3 protein. The table includes under 3,500 distinct CDR3 sequences, 3% to 4.5% detected once. Losses at the gene ends were 5 bases for V and 4 bases for J; bases not matched to a gene: 8. The CDR3 is 15 amino acids. The germline V gene has CDR1 SGHRS and CDR2 YFSETQ. The V gene is TRBV5-1, the J gene TRBJ1-2, with 10 positions matching TRBD1. This material was acquired before or after autologous hematopoietic stem cell transplantation (not recorded which). The receptor was derived from a human donor with systemic sclerosis. CDR3 sequence: CASSTTGGAGYGYTF. Written as DNA, the CDR3 is TGCGCCAGCAGTACGACAGGGGGCGCCGGCTATGGCTACACCTTC.